This passage covers 17 T cell receptor beta chains from one sample sequenced in a study of T cell repertoires in cytomegalovirus infection. MiXCR was run by TCRdb on the reads, yielding one entry per CDR3 protein. The repertoire holds fewer than 200,000 distinct CDR3 sequences, with under 25% as singletons. The specimen sequenced was PBMCs. All receptors derive from a human donor in good health (CMV status not recorded). Some clones in this sample may be carry-over from other donors' samples.

There are a few counts of this clonotype. This chain links TRBV5-1 with TRBJ2-7, with a possible D match to TRBD2 (5 bases). This CDR3 is 16 amino acids long. Looked up from germline, CDR1 is SGHRS and CDR2 is YFSETQ. V lost 4 bases and J 4 bases, leaving 21 bases between the germline ends. The CDR3 is CASSRLPGEGSYEQYF. DNA for the CDR3: TGCGCCAGCAGCCGGCTACCGGGTGAGGGTAGTTACGAGCAGTACTTC.

This clonotype appeared many times. The rearrangement uses TRBV7-2 and TRBJ2-7; TRBD2 is a possible D gene (6 bases). The V and J ends lost 5 bases and 1 base respectively, with 15 bases between them. The V gene's germline CDR1 is SGHTA and CDR2 FQGNSA. The CDR3 contains 15 residues. This chain's CDR3 is CASSRGTAISYEQYF. CDR3 bases: TGTGCCAGCAGCCGGGGGACGGCTATTTCCTACGAGCAGTACTTC.

This clonotype was detected a few times. The V gene is TRBV15, the J gene TRBJ2-1; D possibly matches TRBD1 or TRBD2 (5 bases each). Germline V gene lookup returns CDR1 LNHNV and CDR2 YYDKDF (reference sequence). V was shortened by 5 bases and J by 6 bases, with 17 bases between the two germline ends. This CDR3 contains 15 residues. CDR3 in amino acids: CATSYPGGRGNEQFF. The CDR3 DNA sequence: TGTGCCACCAGCTACCCTGGGGGACGGGGCAATGAGCAGTTCTTC.

This sequence joins TRBV25-1 and TRBJ2-3, with 10 positions matching TRBD1. With V trimmed by 3 bases and J by 2 bases, 2 bases remained unmatched. The CDR3 is 15 residues long. Germline V gene data show CDR1 as MGHDK and CDR2 as SYGVNS. CDR3 in amino acids: CASSEGQGITDTQYF. CDR3 in DNA: TGTGCCAGCAGTGAGGGACAGGGGATCACAGATACGCAGTATTTT. Supplemented by reference TRBV25-1 and TRBJ2-3, the full variable domain reads EADIYQTPRYLVIGTGKKITLECSQTMGHDKMYWYQQDPGMELHLIHYSYGVNSTEKGDLSSESTVSRIRTEHFPLTLESARPSHTSQYLCASSEGQGITDTQYFGPGTRLTVL.

This clonotype has ten or more counts. The chain is built from TRBV7-2 and TRBJ1-5; D is unclear. The CDR3 is 16 amino acids. Trimming removed 4 bases at V and 0 bases at J, with 13 bases between. The germline V gene encodes CDR1 SGHTA and CDR2 FQGNSA. The CDR3 nucleotides read TGTGCCAGCAGCTCCGGATCTATCGTTAGCAATCAGCCCCAGCATTTT. This gives the protein CASSSGSIVSNQPQHF.

This sequence joins TRBV20-1 and TRBJ2-7; D ambiguous. CDR3 length equals 14 residues. The germline gives CDR1 DFQATT, CDR2 SNEGSKA (reference sequence). V was shortened by 0 bases and J by 7 bases, with 16 bases between the two germline ends. In DNA form, the CDR3 reads TGCAGTGCTAGAGATTTTGGCACGGTGGGGGAGCAGTACTTC. It yields the protein CSARDFGTVGEQYF.

As for this clonotype: This may be a read error: a much more frequent sequence differs by one nucleotide. The V gene is TRBV12-3 or TRBV12-4, the J gene TRBJ2-3, with D perhaps matching TRBD2 (6 bases). This CDR3 is built from 17 residues. CDR3 protein: CASSPAVGGASTGTQYF. CDR3 in DNA: TGTGCCAGCAGCCCCGCGGTGGGCGGGGCCAGCACAGGTACGCAGTATTTT.

This clonotype was counted many times. V gene TRBV7-2 combines with J gene TRBJ2-5; TRBD2 agrees at 9 bases. This CDR3 comprises 16 residues. The V gene end was trimmed by 6 bases and the J gene end by 2 bases; junction bases not matched to a gene: 10. Germline V gene data show CDR1 as SGHTA and CDR2 as FQGNSA. For the CDR3, the DNA is TGTGCCAGCAGATCTGTAGCGGGAGTTCTTCAAGAGACCCAGTACTTC. The encoded protein is CASRSVAGVLQETQYF.

V usage is TRBV2 and J usage is TRBJ2-2; 7 bases are a match to TRBD2. The germline V gene encodes CDR1 SNHLY and CDR2 FYNNEI. The CDR3 totals 16 residues. V shed 7 bases, J shed 0 bases, and the junction held 8 bases outside the gene matches. CDR3 amino acids: CASTHFAGANTGELFF. DNA for the CDR3: TGTGCCAGCACCCACTTCGCGGGAGCGAACACCGGGGAGCTGTTTTTT.

In its sample, this clonotype was seen many times. A read error may account for a junction end that differs from germline. The chain employs TRBV7-7 and TRBJ1-1; D remains ambiguous. The CDR3 extends over 13 amino acids. Germline V gives CDR1 SSHAT, CDR2 FNYEAQ (reference sequence). The CDR3 DNA is TGTGCTAGCAGCTTAACCCCCCAAAGTGAAGCTTTCTTT. Protein product: CASSLTPQSEAFF.

This clonotype was detected only a few times. The V gene is TRBV19, the J gene TRBJ1-2; TRBD1 matches 9 bases. V lost 3 bases and J lost 7; bases outside the gene matches: 3. This CDR3 has 13 residues. Germline V lookup: CDR1 LNHDA, CDR2 SQIVND (reference sequence). The CDR3 reads CASSIGQGLGYTF. The CDR3 DNA reads as TGTGCCAGTAGTATCGGACAGGGGCTTGGCTACACCTTC.

The rearrangement links TRBV19 to TRBJ2-4, with D uncertain. The germline CDR1 and CDR2 sequences are LNHDA and SQIVND (reference sequence). The CDR3 is 14 amino acids. The V gene lost 5 bases and the J gene lost 7 bases, with 15 bases spanning the gap. CDR3 amino acids: CASSPTRTGNIQYF. CDR3 nucleotide sequence: TGTGCCAGTAGTCCAACCCGGACCGGGAACATTCAGTACTTC.

To note about this clonotype: Given a much more abundant clone one base away, this may be a read error. The V and J genes are TRBV19 and TRBJ1-5; TRBD1 might be the D (5 bases). CDR3 size: 14 residues. Between the trimmed V and J ends, which lost 1 base and 6 bases, there was a span of 10 bases. CDR1 is LNHDA and CDR2 is SQIVND in the germline V gene (reference sequence). The CDR3 nucleotides read TGTGCCAGTAGTATAGTGATCGGGGCTCAGCCCCAGCATTTT. It translates to CASSIVIGAQPQHF.

The chain couples TRBV19 to TRBJ2-1; D possibly corresponds to TRBD2 (6 bases). The CDR3 has 14 residues. CDR1 and CDR2 (germline): LNHDA, SQIVND (reference sequence). V was cut by 5 bases and J by 10 bases, with 18 bases left in between. The CDR3 DNA sequence: TGTGCCAGTAGTTCTCTCTACCTTGGAGGGGAGCAGTTCTTC. It codes for CASSSLYLGGEQFF.

This clonotype came up a few times. The V call is TRBV14, the J call TRBJ2-2; D uncertain. Trimming stripped 2 bases from V and 5 bases from J, with 9 bases between. This CDR3 region has 14 residues. Germline assignment: CDR1 SGHDN and CDR2 FVKESK. The CDR3 sequence is CASSQYLGTGELFF. CDR3 nucleotide sequence: TGTGCCAGCAGCCAATACCTGGGGACCGGGGAGCTGTTTTTT.

This clonotype occurred a few times. The V and J genes are TRBV5-1 and TRBJ2-1; 12 bases agree with TRBD2. CDR3 size: 16 residues. Germline CDR1 is SGHRS and CDR2 is YFSETQ. The ends lost 4 bases at V and 5 bases at J; junction bases unmatched: 7. CDR3 residues: CASSVRLAGADNEQFF. CDR3 bases: TGCGCCAGCAGCGTCCGACTAGCGGGAGCTGACAATGAGCAGTTCTTC.

This clonotype turned up a few times. The CDR3 is CASSLDGTSPYEQYF. The CDR3 nucleotides are TGCGCCAGCAGCTTGGACGGGACTTCCCCCTACGAGCAGTACTTC. The chain employs TRBV5-1 and TRBJ2-7; D is perhaps TRBD2 (6 bases). The V gene's germline CDR1 is SGHRS and CDR2 YFSETQ. The V and J ends lost 0 bases and 2 bases respectively, with 12 bases between them. The CDR3 loop spans 15 amino acids.